This TCR beta chain was sequenced for a study of blood T cell repertoires in COVID-19. Study summary: PBMCs, B-cell-depleted T cells, or T cells were the source of the cDNA or gDNA that made up the material.

This clone was seen at least ten times. The length of the CDR3 is 11 residues. V gave up 4 bases and J gave up 4 bases, with 4 bases separating them. Clones were read by immunoSEQ multiplex PCR, and TCRdb kept only the in-frame ones, dropping some. This repertoire shows about 160,000 clones, roughly four fifths found once; its top ten account for around 13%. Material for sequencing was peripheral blood. This receptor was obtained from a man between 65 and 85 years old who had recovered from COVID-19. V is TRBV12-3 or TRBV12-4 and J is TRBJ1-2; D not resolved. The chain's CDR3 is CASSSSYGYTF. The CDR3 DNA follows: TGTGCCAGCAGTTCTAGCTATGGCTACACCTTC.